This TCR beta chain was obtained from a study of shared clonotypes between healthy human individuals. General study points: Memory subsets generally showed lower estimated richness than naive subsets.

Data came from immunoSEQ multiplex PCR; TCRdb stores just in-frame clones and leaves some out. The sample holds approximately 740,000 clones, 80% to 95% seen once. The CDR3 is 17 amino acids. Looked up from germline, CDR1 is LNHDA and CDR2 is SQIVND (reference sequence). Trimming pared 3 bases from V and 0 bases from J, leaving 16 bases between. Selected positively for CCR7 and CD45RO-negative, naive CD8 cells excluded terminally differentiated effector memory CD45RA+ cells. A word on this clone: Its matching antigen is unknown.

The chain combines TRBV19 with TRBJ2-3; tentative D call: TRBD2 (5 bases). Sequencing used naive CD8+ T cells sorted from blood. This TCR was sampled from a man younger than 45 in good health. Here the CDR3 DNA reads TGTGCCAGTAGTATTCATTGGGATAGCGAAAGCACAGATACGCAGTATTTT. Protein sequence: CASSIHWDSESTDTQYF.